A single sample is the source of the 26 T cell receptor beta chains below, sequenced in a study of T-cell reconstitution after alpha-beta-depleted transplantation in children (dated by TCRdb to between 2015 and 2016). The protocol used for the library was PCR. Sequencing instrument: Illumina HiSeq 2500. TCR libraries were prepared with molecular barcoding, using unique molecular identifiers to normalize TCRbeta repertoire quantification. TCRdb passed the public sequencing reads through fastp at Q25 and MiXCR, retaining productive beta sequences. Identical CDR3 protein sequences are pooled into one entry, listed with their most common genes and DNA. The sample table records around 680,000 distinct CDR3 sequences; approximately 17% of these occur just once. Of the sample, over 0.95% is held by the ten largest clones. This sample comprised PBMCs from the stem cell graft donor, obtained from the stem cell graft. These TCRs come from a human donor who donated a stem cell graft to a child with acute myeloid leukemia.

This clonotype came up many times. The chain combines TRBV29-1 with TRBJ1-4; D is possibly TRBD1 (5 bases). CDR1 SQVTM and CDR2 ANQGSEA come from the germline V gene. Trimming took 0 bases from V and 8 from J, leaving 13 bases between them. The CDR3 loop spans 14 amino acids. This CDR3 reads CSVEDPGQREKLFF. The DNA of the CDR3 is TGCAGCGTTGAAGATCCCGGACAAAGGGAAAAACTGTTTTTT.

This rearrangement joins TRBV9 to TRBJ2-3, with 10 bases aligning to TRBD1. Germline V gene data show CDR1 as SGDLS and CDR2 as YYNGEE. The CDR3 contains 16 residues. V was clipped by 3 bases and J by 0 bases; unmatched bases: 4. The CDR3 loop is CASSARTGGSTDTQYF. CDR3 DNA: TGTGCCAGCAGCGCAAGGACAGGGGGAAGCACAGATACGCAGTATTTT.

This clonotype was seen repeatedly, ten times or more. CDR3 sequence: CSARAQGPYGYTF. The DNA of the CDR3 is TGCAGTGCTAGGGCACAGGGCCCTTATGGCTACACCTTC. The J gene is TRBJ1-2, the V gene TRBV20-1, with D perhaps TRBD1 (6 bases). V lost 3 bases, J lost 5 bases, and 13 bases lay in between. The CDR3 has 13 amino acids. Germline V gene sequence: CDR1 DFQATT, CDR2 SNEGSKA (reference sequence).

The chain recombines TRBV7-9 with TRBJ1-1, with a possible D match to TRBD1 (5 bases). There are 15 residues in the CDR3. V lost 4 bases and J 0 bases, leaving 12 bases between the germline ends. Germline values: CDR1 SEHNR, CDR2 FQNEAQ (reference sequence). The CDR3 sequence: CASSSRGNLNTEAFF. The CDR3 DNA reads TGTGCCAGCAGCTCTCGGGGGAACTTGAACACTGAAGCTTTCTTT.

This clonotype showed up many times. The V gene is TRBV10-3, the J gene TRBJ1-4; possibly TRBD1 for D (5 bases). CDR1 and CDR2 (germline): ENHRY, SYGVKD. The CDR3 sequence is 19 residues long. Trimming took 2 bases from V and 7 from J, leaving 26 bases between them. DNA of the CDR3: TGTGCCATCAGTGAGCGACATACCGGGACCCAGGGCCATACTGAAAAACTGTTTTTT. This sequence encodes CAISERHTGTQGHTEKLFF.

This clonotype occurred many times. The chain is built from TRBV7-2 and TRBJ1-1, with D perhaps TRBD1 (5 bases). This CDR3 is 13 amino acids long. The V end was cut by 5 bases, the J end by 5 bases, with 12 bases between. Per germline, CDR1 SGHTA and CDR2 FQGNSA. The CDR3 protein is CASSQWGGTEAFF. The CDR3 DNA sequence: TGTGCCAGCAGCCAGTGGGGGGGAACTGAAGCTTTCTTT.

Ten or more counts support this clonotype. The V call is TRBV7-2, the J call TRBJ2-1; a possible D gene is TRBD2 (6 bases). V dropped 2 bases and J dropped 9 bases, with 11 bases sitting between them. Germline-derived CDR1 and CDR2 are SGHTA and FQGNSA. CDR3 length: 13 amino acids. The CDR3 is CASSLKLALEQFF. CDR3 DNA sequence: TGTGCCAGCAGCTTAAAACTAGCCCTTGAGCAGTTCTTC.

This clonotype was recorded many times. The chain combines TRBV20-1 with TRBJ1-3, with D unclear. The CDR3 totals 15 residues. Trimming took 0 bases from V and 3 from J, leaving 12 bases between them. Germline V lookup: CDR1 DFQATT, CDR2 SNEGSKA (reference sequence). The CDR3 protein is CSAREGGLFGNTIYF. The CDR3, as DNA: TGCAGTGCTAGAGAGGGAGGACTGTTTGGAAACACCATATATTTT.

The gene calls are TRBV5-5 and TRBJ2-4; 9 positions match TRBD1. The germline gives CDR1 SGHKS, CDR2 YYEKEE (reference sequence). V lost 4 bases, J lost 3 bases, and 8 bases stayed unmatched. This CDR3 spans 16 amino acids. CDR3 loop: CASSTIQGARKNIQYF. The CDR3 region has the DNA TGTGCCAGCAGCACTATACAGGGGGCGCGCAAAAACATTCAGTACTTC.

This chain connects TRBV12-3 or TRBV12-4 to TRBJ2-3, with TRBD1 identical over 8 bases. V trimming: 5 bases; J trimming: 6 bases; junction bases outside the gene matches: 7. CDR3 size: 14 residues. CDR3 region: CASSPYRGTDTQYF. The CDR3 coding sequence is TGTGCCAGCAGTCCATACAGGGGGACCGATACGCAGTATTTT.

This chain uses TRBV18 with TRBJ2-5; 8 bases match TRBD1. Germline V CDR1 and CDR2: KGHSH, LQKENI. V dropped 5 bases and J dropped 5; count of bases not matched to a gene: 7. This CDR3 region has 14 residues. DNA for the CDR3: TGTGCCAGCTCAGGAGGACAGGGAATGGAGACCCAGTACTTC. The encoded protein is CASSGGQGMETQYF.

This clonotype was counted many times. This sequence joins TRBV12-3 or TRBV12-4 and TRBJ1-1; TRBD1 is a possible D gene (6 bases). This CDR3 region has 14 residues. V lost 5 bases and J lost 4, with 14 bases in between. This CDR3 reads CASSPGQGSTEAFF. The CDR3 DNA reads TGTGCCAGCAGTCCCGGGCAGGGGAGCACTGAAGCTTTCTTT.

This clonotype was seen a handful of times. V is TRBV5-1 and J is TRBJ1-1, with a tentative D call TRBD1 (5 bases). The CDR3 runs 14 residues. V lost 0 bases to trimming and J lost 8 bases, with 14 bases between them. The germline gives CDR1 SGHRS, CDR2 YFSETQ. CDR3 coding DNA: TGCGCCAGCAGCTTGGGCGGACAAGTATCCGAAGCTTTCTTT. Amino acid sequence: CASSLGGQVSEAFF.

The chain is built from TRBV25-1 and TRBJ1-2; D unclear. Per the germline V gene, CDR1 is MGHDK and CDR2 is SYGVNS. The CDR3 extends over 14 amino acids. The V end lost 2 bases, the J end lost 7 bases, and 14 bases lay between the germline ends. The CDR3 protein is CASSEDPGISGYTF. CDR3 DNA sequence: TGTGCCAGCAGTGAAGATCCAGGTATTAGTGGCTACACCTTC.

The V and J genes are TRBV7-8 and TRBJ2-1, with TRBD1 matching over 8 bases. Per germline, CDR1 SGHVS and CDR2 FQNEAQ. The CDR3 runs 15 residues. V shed 5 bases and J 6 bases; nucleotides not matched to a gene: 9. This CDR3 reads CASSRGQGGINEQFF. In DNA form, the CDR3 reads TGTGCCAGCAGCCGAGGACAGGGCGGTATCAATGAGCAGTTCTTC.

This clonotype was seen many times. The chain joins TRBV12-3 or TRBV12-4 to TRBJ1-2; the D is unclear. V was shortened by 3 bases and J by 7 bases, with 6 bases between the two germline ends. The CDR3 loop spans 11 amino acids. CDR3 nucleotide sequence: TGTGCCAGCAGTTTCGTCTTTGGCTACACCTTC. Its translation: CASSFVFGYTF.

The chain links TRBV20-1 to TRBJ2-5; possible D gene TRBD1, 5 bases. Germline V gene lookup returns CDR1 DFQATT and CDR2 SNEGSKA (reference sequence). The V end was cut by 5 bases, the J end by 5 bases, with 15 bases between. The CDR3 covers 13 residues. The CDR3 spells CSAFPPKGETQYF. The CDR3 DNA reads TGCAGTGCTTTCCCCCCGAAGGGGGAGACCCAGTACTTC.

This clonotype was counted many times. V usage is TRBV20-1 and J usage is TRBJ2-1; 10 bases map to TRBD2. The CDR3 contains 15 residues. Germline V gene lookup returns CDR1 DFQATT and CDR2 SNEGSKA (reference sequence). Trimming cost V 3 bases and J 0 bases; bases outside gene matches: 2. CDR3 protein: CSARVAGGSYNEQFF. DNA of the CDR3: TGCAGTGCTAGGGTAGCGGGGGGCTCCTACAATGAGCAGTTCTTC.

This clonotype was counted many times. V usage is TRBV5-6 and J usage is TRBJ2-1; weak D call: TRBD2 (5 bases). The CDR3 length is 15 residues. Germline CDR1 and CDR2: SGHDT and YYEEEE. Trimming cost V 5 bases and J 2 bases, with 14 bases left between them. The CDR3 protein is CASRPRGFAYNEQFF. CDR3 in DNA: TGTGCCAGCAGGCCCCGGGGATTCGCCTACAATGAGCAGTTCTTC.

Many counts were recorded for this clonotype. The chain recombines TRBV9 with TRBJ2-5; 9 bases align to TRBD1. The ends lost 0 bases at V and 3 bases at J; junction bases unmatched: 6. This CDR3 spans 16 amino acids. Germline CDR1 is SGDLS and CDR2 is YYNGEE. The CDR3 loop is CASSVVPGQGEETQYF. CDR3 coding DNA: TGTGCCAGCAGCGTAGTTCCGGGACAGGGAGAAGAGACCCAGTACTTC.

V gene TRBV20-1 combines with J gene TRBJ1-2; 7 nucleotides line up with TRBD1. The CDR3 has 12 residues. Germline V gene sequence: CDR1 DFQATT, CDR2 SNEGSKA (reference sequence). With 5 bases clipped from V and 10 bases from J, the junction kept 10 bases outside the gene matches. DNA for the CDR3: TGCAGTGCTCCAAGGGGGCTGGTAGACTACACCTTC. It is translated as CSAPRGLVDYTF.

This clonotype was observed a few times. This chain links TRBV12-3 or TRBV12-4 with TRBJ1-1, with 8 bases matching TRBD1. Trimming at V came to 5 bases and at J to 0 bases, leaving 5 bases not matched to a gene. The CDR3 covers 15 residues. The CDR3 nucleotides read TGTGCCAGCAGTGAAGGACAGGGTTTGAACACTGAAGCTTTCTTT. It encodes CASSEGQGLNTEAFF.

Only a few counts were recorded for this clonotype. The chain couples TRBV11-2 to TRBJ1-3; no reliable D call. Between the trimmed V and J ends, which lost 2 bases and 4 bases, there was a span of 24 bases. The CDR3 is made up of 19 amino acids. The germline gives CDR1 SGHAT, CDR2 FQNNGV. This CDR3 is CASSLYGVSGNSRGNTIYF. Written as DNA, the CDR3 is TGTGCCAGCAGCTTATATGGGGTATCGGGGAACTCGAGGGGAAACACCATATATTTT.

V and J are TRBV20-1 and TRBJ2-3, with 12 bases lining up with TRBD2. Trimming took 0 bases from V and 6 from J; bases not matched to a gene: 16. The CDR3 loop spans 19 amino acids. Germline assignment: CDR1 DFQATT and CDR2 SNEGSKA (reference sequence). CDR3 residues: CSARDYAGLAGESVDTQYF. In DNA, the CDR3 is TGCAGTGCTAGAGATTATGCGGGACTAGCGGGCGAATCCGTCGATACGCAGTATTTT.

CDR3: CASSPGGGGGELFF. CDR3 nucleotide sequence: TGTGCCAGCAGCCCGGGCGGGGGCGGTGGGGAGCTGTTTTTT. The chain links TRBV7-8 to TRBJ2-2, with D tentatively TRBD2 (7 bases). This CDR3 region has 14 residues. V lost 5 bases, J lost 8 bases, and 15 bases lay in between. Germline CDR1 and CDR2: SGHVS and FQNEAQ.

The chain couples TRBV7-2 to TRBJ2-7; weak D call: TRBD1 (5 bases). This CDR3 is 13 amino acids long. V was shortened by 5 bases and J by 3 bases, with 11 bases between the two germline ends. The V gene's germline CDR1 is SGHTA and CDR2 FQGNSA. The CDR3 sequence: CASSPPGNYEQYV. The CDR3 DNA reads as TGTGCCAGCAGCCCCCCAGGGAACTACGAGCAGTACGTC.